The next 2 T cell receptor beta chains were all read from a single sample in a study of CD8+ T cells in alopecia areata (dated by TCRdb to the late 2010s). Lesional scalp punch biopsies and peripheral blood were collected from alopecia areata patients. The library was produced with the immunoSEQ multiplex PCR assay. RNA was extracted from all samples and reverse transcribed into cDNA as template for TCR sequencing. The clones in this table, taken by TCRdb from immuneACCESS, are in-frame only. Not every clone is retained; where verified, under half of the shortfall comes from an unresolved V gene, and the cause of the rest is unknown. The sample contains under 15,000 clones, more than 55% of them found a single time. Clones ranked in the top ten supply approximately 12% of the sample. The sequenced sample consisted of skin. The receptor set was obtained from a human donor with alopecia areata.

The chain couples TRBV7-2 to TRBJ1-3, with unresolved D. The CDR3 runs 16 residues. CDR1 SGHTA and CDR2 FQGNSA come from the germline V gene. V dropped 5 bases and J dropped 0 bases, with 14 bases sitting between them. CDR3 sequence reads: CASSPAQAASGNTIYF. The CDR3 bases are TGTGCCAGCAGCCCTGCGCAGGCCGCCTCTGGAAACACCATATATTTT.

About this clone itself: Other DNA sequences in the same sample also yield this CDR3. The rearrangement uses TRBV11-2 and TRBJ2-2; D gene uncertain. Germline CDR1 is SGHAT and CDR2 is FQNNGV. The CDR3 spans 11 residues. Trimming took off 3 bases at V and 6 bases at J, with 2 bases between the two ends. The CDR3 region is CASSFAGELFF. The CDR3 region has the DNA TGTGCCAGCAGCTTCGCCGGGGAGCTGTTTTTT. Combining the CDR3 with reference TRBV11-2 and TRBJ2-2 gives the whole variable domain EAGVAQSPRYKIIEKRQSVAFWCNPISGHATLYWYQQILGQGPKLLIQFQNNGVVDDSQLPKDRFSAERLKGVDSTLKIQPAKLEDSAVYLCASSFAGELFFGEGSRLTVL.